The TCR beta chain under discussion was sequenced for a study of T-cell memory formation after mild COVID-19. General study findings and limits: CD4/CD8 balance held among clones contracting day 15 to 85, and later expanders leaned CD4+. Detection of some responders pre-infection suggested pre-existing cross-reactive memory T cells participated. SARS-CoV-2 specificity of second-wave clones peaking day 37 was unconfirmed.

5'RACE primed from the constant segment yielded TCR alpha and TCR beta cDNA libraries bearing sample barcodes and UMIs. TCRdb fed the 5' RACE reads into MiXCR, producing one record per CDR3 protein. The repertoire holds 130,000 to 150,000 distinct CDR3 sequences, with approximately 21% as singletons. The CDR3 is 15 amino acids. CDR1 is SGDLS, CDR2 YYNGEE, per germline. V was clipped by 0 bases and J by 7 bases, with 16 bases between them. A note on this clonotype: The antigen remains undetermined.

The sequence derives from an adult woman who had mild COVID-19 (a few samples of this study predate the infection). Cell type and time point are not known. Sequencing input: PBMCs or a T cell subset sorted from them (not recorded which). The chain combines TRBV9 with TRBJ1-1; TRBD1 is a possible D gene (6 bases). The CDR3 nucleotides are TGTGCCAGCAGCGTAGAAGGGGGACACATGGGTGAAGCTTTCTTT. Amino acids: CASSVEGGHMGEAFF.